A single sample is the source of the 24 T cell receptor beta chains below, sequenced in a study of cytotoxic CD8 clonotypes in ibrutinib-treated CLL. Generated by immunoSEQ multiplex PCR, the TCRdb table keeps only in-frame clones and is missing some. The sample comprises tens of thousands of clones, roughly three quarters of which are singletons, and approximately 15% rests with the top ten. Source: PBMCs, taken after 12 months of ibrutinib treatment. These receptors were obtained from a human donor with chronic lymphocytic leukemia.

This clone was detected only a few times. This chain links TRBV2 with TRBJ1-1; no clear D. V lost 4 bases and J lost 11, with 14 bases in between. This CDR3 contains 12 residues. The germline CDR1 and CDR2 sequences are SNHLY and FYNNEI. CDR3 in amino acids: CASSGGLLRAFF. The CDR3 DNA is TGTGCCAGCAGTGGTGGTCTCTTACGGGCTTTCTTT.

This chain joins TRBV7-2 and TRBJ2-1; D call uncertain. CDR1 and CDR2 (germline): SGHTA, FQGNSA. V lost 0 bases, J lost 0 bases, and 6 bases lay in between. CDR3 length equals 15 residues. In nucleotides, the CDR3 is TGTGCCAGCAGCTTAGCTTCGGCCTCCTACAATGAGCAGTTCTTC. Translation gives CASSLASASYNEQFF.

The rearrangement links TRBV15 to TRBJ2-3; D gene unclear. Germline V lookup: CDR1 LNHNV, CDR2 YYDKDF (reference sequence). V lost 2 bases and J 0 bases, leaving 21 bases between the germline ends. This CDR3 contains 19 residues. For the CDR3, the DNA is TGTGCCACCAGCAGAAATCGTCACTCGCCGACGCCTAGCACAGATACGCAGTATTTT. This encodes CATSRNRHSPTPSTDTQYF. Together with reference TRBV15 and TRBJ2-3, the CDR3 gives the full variable domain: DAMVIQNPRYQVTQFGKPVTLSCSQTLNHNVMYWYQQKSSQAPKLLFHYYDKDFNNEADTPDNFQSRRPNTSFCFLDIRSPGLGDTAMYLCATSRNRHSPTPSTDTQYFGPGTRLTVL.

The CDR3 is CASSLGQNTEAFF. The CDR3 bases are TGTGCCAGCAGCCTGGGACAGAACACTGAAGCTTTCTTT. This rearrangement joins TRBV27 to TRBJ1-1, with D possibly TRBD1 on 6 matching bases. V lost 6 bases, J lost 1 base, and 9 bases lay in between. Germline CDR1 MNHEY, CDR2 SMNVEV (reference sequence). The CDR3 is made up of 13 amino acids.

J is TRBJ1-1 and V is TRBV27; D might be TRBD1 (5 bases). CDR1 and CDR2 (germline): MNHEY, SMNVEV (reference sequence). Trimming stripped 2 bases from V and 4 bases from J, with 8 bases between. The CDR3 spans 13 residues. DNA for the CDR3: TGTGCCAGCAGTTTAGCAGGGCCCACTGAAGCTTTCTTT. Protein: CASSLAGPTEAFF.

This chain joins TRBV28 and TRBJ1-5, with D possibly matching TRBD1 (5 bases). Germline CDR1 MDHEN, CDR2 SYDVKM. V lost 3 bases and J 7 bases, leaving 10 bases between the germline ends. CDR3 length equals 13 residues. The CDR3 is CASSFEGFQPQHF. The CDR3 coding sequence is TGTGCCAGCAGTTTTGAGGGGTTCCAGCCCCAGCATTTT.

The gene calls are TRBV7-2 and TRBJ1-5; a weak D match, TRBD1 (5 bases). The ends were cut back, 1 base at V and 0 bases at J, with 7 bases in the middle. There are 15 residues in the CDR3. From germline, CDR1 is SGHTA and CDR2 FQGNSA. The CDR3 sequence is CASSLGGVSNQPQHF. CDR3 in DNA: TGTGCCAGCAGCTTAGGGGGGGTTAGCAATCAGCCCCAGCATTTT.

V gene TRBV19 combines with J gene TRBJ2-7, with D perhaps TRBD2 (6 bases). This CDR3 spans 13 amino acids. CDR1 is LNHDA, CDR2 SQIVND, per germline (reference sequence). V lost 5 bases and J 2 bases, leaving 10 bases between the germline ends. CDR3 amino acids: CASSVGGPYEQYF. The CDR3 DNA reads as TGTGCCAGTAGTGTCGGAGGGCCCTACGAGCAGTACTTC.

The J gene is TRBJ2-5, the V gene TRBV6-5, with D tentatively TRBD1 or TRBD2 (5 bases each). The CDR3 has 14 amino acids. The V gene lost 6 bases and the J gene lost 5 bases, with 16 bases spanning the gap. Germline-derived CDR1 and CDR2 are MNHEY and SVGAGI. This chain's CDR3 is CASSRDLTGETQYF. The CDR3 nucleotides read TGTGCCAGCAGCCGGGACCTGACTGGGGAGACCCAGTACTTC.

The rearrangement uses TRBV5-6 and TRBJ2-4, with a tentative D call TRBD1 (6 bases). The germline V gene has CDR1 SGHDT and CDR2 YYEEEE. CDR3 length: 15 amino acids. V was cut by 5 bases and J by 1 base, with 13 bases left in between. The CDR3 region is CASRARGLAKNIQYF. CDR3 DNA: TGTGCCAGCAGAGCCAGGGGTTTGGCCAAAAACATTCAGTACTTC.

The chain employs TRBV19 and TRBJ1-3; no firm D call. V gave up 5 bases and J gave up 2 bases, with 7 bases separating them. CDR3 length: 13 residues. Germline V CDR1 and CDR2: LNHDA, SQIVND (reference sequence). CDR3 region: CASSRQPGNTIYF. The CDR3, as DNA: TGTGCCAGTAGTCGCCAGCCTGGAAACACCATATATTTT.

The chain employs TRBV7-3 and TRBJ2-1; TRBD2 matches 7 bases. The CDR3 has 13 amino acids. The trim removed 4 bases at V and 6 bases at J, leaving 3 bases unmatched. Germline assignment: CDR1 SGHTA and CDR2 FQGTGA. The CDR3 DNA is TGTGCCAGCAGCTCCGGGACTATCAATGAGCAGTTCTTC. Residues: CASSSGTINEQFF.

This clone was found once. V usage is TRBV28 and J usage is TRBJ2-1; a weak D match, TRBD2 (7 bases). Trimming shortened V by 9 bases and J by 4 bases, and 19 bases separated the two germline ends. The CDR3 contains 15 residues. From germline, CDR1 is MDHEN and CDR2 SYDVKM. The CDR3 here is CASTSVRGAYNEQFF. CDR3 sequence (DNA): TGTGCCAGTACTTCCGTCCGGGGGGCGTACAATGAGCAGTTCTTC.

The chain links TRBV19 to TRBJ1-5; D is undetermined. Trimming took off 3 bases at V and 0 bases at J, with 9 bases between the two ends. CDR3 size: 15 residues. Germline V gene lookup returns CDR1 LNHDA and CDR2 SQIVND (reference sequence). The CDR3 DNA is TGTGCCAGTAGTATTGGTACTCATAGCAATCAGCCCCAGCATTTT. This sequence encodes CASSIGTHSNQPQHF.

The chain recombines TRBV2 with TRBJ1-5; D is unresolved. CDR3 length: 12 residues. The V gene lost 3 bases and the J gene lost 5 bases, with 5 bases spanning the gap. CDR1 and CDR2 (germline): SNHLY, FYNNEI. CDR3 nucleotide sequence: TGTGCCAGCAGTGACAGATATCAGCCCCAGCATTTT. Protein product: CASSDRYQPQHF.

V and J are TRBV2 and TRBJ2-7; D is unresolved. In germline, CDR1 is SNHLY, CDR2 FYNNEI. The CDR3 consists of 13 residues. V was clipped by 7 bases and J by 0 bases, with 10 bases between them. In DNA, the CDR3 is TGTGCCAGCACGGCCAGTGCCTCCTACGAGCAGTACTTC. It is translated as CASTASASYEQYF.

The chain couples TRBV29-1 to TRBJ2-2; a possible D gene is TRBD1 (6 bases). Germline V gene data show CDR1 as SQVTM and CDR2 as ANQGSEA. Trimming took 7 bases from V and 6 from J, leaving 12 bases between them. The CDR3 is 12 residues long. CDR3 residues: CSAVQGPGELFF. The CDR3 nucleotides are TGCAGCGCTGTACAGGGTCCCGGGGAGCTGTTTTTT.

Only a few counts were recorded for this clone. The genes are TRBV2 and TRBJ1-1; no clear D. The ends were cut back, 7 bases at V and 1 base at J, with 4 bases in the middle. The CDR3 spans 11 residues. The germline V gene has CDR1 SNHLY and CDR2 FYNNEI. CDR3 amino acids: CASTANTEAFF. The CDR3 DNA reads as TGTGCCAGCACGGCGAACACTGAAGCTTTCTTT.

The CDR3 spells CASSLMPAPQETQYF. CDR3 nucleotides: TGTGCCAGCAGCTTAATGCCTGCCCCCCAAGAGACCCAGTACTTC. V usage is TRBV7-9 and J usage is TRBJ2-5; unclear D gene. Germline V gene lookup returns CDR1 SEHNR and CDR2 FQNEAQ (reference sequence). V dropped 2 bases and J dropped 1 base, with 11 bases sitting between them. This CDR3 has 15 residues.

The rearrangement uses TRBV4-2 and TRBJ2-1, with 10 bases matching TRBD2. This CDR3 is 15 amino acids long. V lost 4 bases, J lost 6 bases, and 6 bases stayed unmatched. Germline V lookup: CDR1 LGHNA, CDR2 YNFKEQ. The CDR3 sequence: CASSREASGSNEQFF. DNA of the CDR3: TGTGCCAGCAGCCGAGAGGCTAGCGGGAGCAATGAGCAGTTCTTC.

The CDR3 here is CASSERVSSARSYEQYF. The DNA of the CDR3 is TGTGCCAGCAGTGAAAGGGTTAGTAGCGCGAGATCCTACGAGCAGTACTTC. The rearrangement uses TRBV2 and TRBJ2-7, with D maybe TRBD2 (5 bases). Germline V gene data show CDR1 as SNHLY and CDR2 as FYNNEI. The CDR3 sequence is 17 residues long. Trimming shortened V by 2 bases and J by 1 base, and 18 bases separated the two germline ends.

V usage is TRBV4-2 and J usage is TRBJ2-7, with 11 bases matching TRBD2. The CDR3 totals 16 residues. From germline, CDR1 is LGHNA and CDR2 YNFKEQ. V was clipped by 2 bases and J by 5 bases; unmatched bases: 8. The CDR3 sequence: CASSQPPGTSGNEQYF. Written as DNA, the CDR3 is TGTGCCAGCAGCCAACCTCCCGGGACTAGCGGAAACGAGCAGTACTTC.

There are a few counts of this clone. The chain recombines TRBV28 with TRBJ1-5; 8 nucleotides match TRBD1. Germline CDR1 reads MDHEN; CDR2 reads SYDVKM. With V trimmed by 3 bases and J by 3 bases, 10 bases remained unmatched. The CDR3 spans 17 residues. CDR3 nucleotide sequence: TGTGCCAGCAGTTTTCCCCCGGGACAGGACCCCAATCAGCCCCAGCATTTT. Protein sequence: CASSFPPGQDPNQPQHF.

The chain recombines TRBV6-6 with TRBJ2-1; D ambiguous. V gave up 2 bases and J gave up 8 bases, with 10 bases separating them. The germline gives CDR1 MNHNY, CDR2 SVGAGI (reference sequence). This CDR3 comprises 13 residues. CDR3 region: CASSYLSDYEQFF. The CDR3, as DNA: TGTGCCAGCAGTTACCTATCTGACTATGAGCAGTTCTTC.